The 19 T cell receptor beta chains given below trace back to one sample, sequenced in a study of T cells after yellow fever vaccination. MiXCR, applied by TCRdb to the 5' RACE reads, yields one record per CDR3 protein. The table includes 280,000 or so distinct CDR3 sequences, under 9% detected once. The specimen was CD4+ T cells sorted from PBMCs, collected 5 days after the yellow fever booster vaccination. The receptors were gathered from a man aged 18 to 30 who received the YFV17D yellow fever vaccine.

The table lists this clonotype with many counts. The chain joins TRBV4-1 to TRBJ2-3, with 12 bases fitting TRBD2. The germline V gene encodes CDR1 MGHRA and CDR2 YSYEKL. Germline trimming cut 1 base from V and 5 bases from J; bases unmatched to any gene: 4. CDR3 length: 16 residues. The chain's CDR3 is CASSQVETSGGDTQYF. The CDR3 nucleotides are TGCGCCAGCAGCCAAGTGGAGACTAGCGGGGGAGATACGCAGTATTTT.

This clonotype was seen only a few times. The chain couples TRBV6-2 or TRBV6-3 to TRBJ2-1; 7 bases map to TRBD2. Germline loops: CDR1 MNHEY, CDR2 SVGEGT. The V and J ends lost 7 bases and 0 bases, in that order; junction bases with no gene match: 15. The CDR3 spans 18 residues. CDR3 sequence (DNA): TGTGCCAGCAACACCTACCGAGCGGGGAAAAGCTCCTACAATGAGCAGTTCTTC. Protein sequence: CASNTYRAGKSSYNEQFF.

The gene calls are TRBV5-1 and TRBJ2-3; the match to TRBD2 covers 8 bases. Germline V gene data show CDR1 as SGHRS and CDR2 as YFSETQ. The V segment lost 1 base and the J segment 11 bases; nucleotides outside the gene matches: 12. This CDR3 has 15 amino acids. The CDR3 DNA follows: TGCGCCAGCAGCTTGAGCGGGGGCCCCCTTGGATGGCAGTATTTT. As protein: CASSLSGGPLGWQYF. Full variable domain (remainder filled in from reference TRBV5-1 and TRBJ2-3): KAGVTQTPRYLIKTRGQQVTLSCSPISGHRSVSWYQQTPGQGLQFLFEYFSETQRNKGNFPGRFSGRQFSNSRSEMNVSTLELGDSALYLCASSLSGGPLGWQYFGPGTRLTVL.

The chain has TRBV7-2 and TRBJ1-1; D not certain. Per the germline V gene, CDR1 is SGHTA and CDR2 is FQGNSA. V was clipped by 4 bases and J by 0 bases, with 18 bases between them. CDR3 length: 17 residues. CDR3: CASSSRAPSGMNTEAFF. CDR3 sequence (DNA): TGTGCCAGCAGCTCCCGGGCCCCCAGCGGGATGAACACTGAAGCTTTCTTT.

This chain connects TRBV11-2 to TRBJ2-5, with a tentative D call TRBD1 (6 bases). With 1 base removed from V and 5 bases from J, the gap between germline ends came to 17 bases. Germline V gene lookup returns CDR1 SGHAT and CDR2 FQNNGV. This CDR3 is 16 amino acids long. The CDR3 region is CASSLAQGRGPETQYF. CDR3 nucleotides: TGTGCCAGCAGCTTAGCCCAGGGGCGAGGGCCGGAGACCCAGTACTTC.

The J gene is TRBJ2-1, the V gene TRBV19, with TRBD2 matching over 12 bases. The CDR3 extends over 15 amino acids. In germline, CDR1 is LNHDA, CDR2 SQIVND (reference sequence). J lost 4 bases, V lost 5 bases, and 3 bases had no gene match. The CDR3 DNA follows: TGTGCCAGTAGTCGGACTAGCGGGGCATACAATGAGCAGTTCTTC. Translation: CASSRTSGAYNEQFF.

The CDR3 is CASSLGTGGGSNQPQHF. CDR3 nucleotides: TGTGCCAGCAGCTTGGGGACAGGGGGAGGAAGCAATCAGCCCCAGCATTTT. V usage is TRBV7-8 and J usage is TRBJ1-5, with TRBD1 matching over 11 bases. The CDR3 has 17 amino acids. Trimming cost V 3 bases and J 1 base; bases outside gene matches: 5. Germline CDR1 reads SGHVS; CDR2 reads FQNEAQ. The entire variable domain, with the rest obtained from reference TRBV7-8 and TRBJ1-5, is as follows: GAGVSQSPRYKVAKRGQDVALRCDPISGHVSLFWYQQALGQGPEFLTYFQNEAQLDKSGLPSDRFFAERPEGSVSTLKIQRTQQEDSAVYLCASSLGTGGGSNQPQHFGDGTRLSIL.

As DNA, the CDR3 is TGTGCCAGCAGCCTGTCACAGGGTTTCTCTGGAAACACCATATATTTT. Translated, it gives CASSLSQGFSGNTIYF. The V call is TRBV7-2, the J call TRBJ1-3, with a weak D call TRBD1 (6 bases). CDR1 is SGHTA and CDR2 is FQGNSA in the germline V gene. V was pared by 5 bases and J by 0 bases, with 14 bases between. The CDR3 extends over 16 amino acids.

The chain carries TRBV6-5 and TRBJ2-7; D call uncertain. Trimming took off 6 bases at V and 0 bases at J, with 18 bases between the two ends. Per the germline V gene, CDR1 is MNHEY and CDR2 is SVGAGI. The CDR3 totals 16 residues. The CDR3 here is CASSLIHHPSSYEQYF. Written as DNA, the CDR3 is TGTGCCAGCAGCCTTATACACCACCCGAGCTCCTACGAGCAGTACTTC.

The chain joins TRBV19 to TRBJ1-1; 7 bases line up with TRBD1. With V trimmed by 3 bases and J by 0 bases, 7 bases remained unmatched. The CDR3 is 16 amino acids. The V gene's germline CDR1 is LNHDA and CDR2 SQIVND (reference sequence). The CDR3 reads CASSIGTVQLNTEAFF. In DNA, the CDR3 is TGTGCCAGTAGTATTGGGACAGTGCAATTGAACACTGAAGCTTTCTTT.

This rearrangement joins TRBV28 to TRBJ1-1, with TRBD1 identical over 7 bases. CDR3 size: 15 residues. J gave up 1 base and V 4 bases, and 6 bases lay outside the gene matches. The V gene's germline CDR1 is MDHEN and CDR2 SYDVKM. CDR3 residues: CASSYPDRRNTEAFF. In DNA, the CDR3 is TGTGCCAGCAGTTACCCGGACAGGCGGAACACTGAAGCTTTCTTT.

This clonotype appeared many times. The rearrangement links TRBV5-1 to TRBJ2-3, with D possibly matching TRBD2 (5 bases). Germline V gene sequence: CDR1 SGHRS, CDR2 YFSETQ. Trimming removed 0 bases from V and 4 bases from J, with 12 bases in between. The CDR3 totals 15 residues. The CDR3 spells CASSLARGSADTQYF. As DNA, the CDR3 is TGCGCCAGCAGCTTGGCACGGGGAAGCGCAGATACGCAGTATTTT.

There are a few counts of this clonotype. This sequence joins TRBV20-1 and TRBJ1-1, with D possibly being TRBD1 (5 bases). The V gene lost 0 bases and the J gene lost 4 bases, with 18 bases spanning the gap. This CDR3 comprises 16 residues. CDR1 and CDR2 from the germline V gene are DFQATT and SNEGSKA (reference sequence). CDR3 sequence (DNA): TGCAGTGCTAGAGATATCAGGGTCACAGGCGCCACTGAAGCTTTCTTT. Translation gives CSARDIRVTGATEAFF.

The rearrangement links TRBV15 to TRBJ1-2, with D unresolved. Germline V gene data show CDR1 as LNHNV and CDR2 as YYDKDF (reference sequence). CDR3 length: 15 amino acids. Trimming took off 0 bases at V and 10 bases at J, with 18 bases between the two ends. CDR3 DNA: TGTGCCACCAGCAGAGATCCCGTTAAGGTTCTCGACTACACCTTC. It translates to CATSRDPVKVLDYTF.

The chain joins TRBV30 to TRBJ2-1, with D perhaps TRBD2 (6 bases). There are 12 residues in the CDR3. V lost 1 base to trimming and J lost 9 bases, with 10 bases between them. Germline assignment: CDR1 GTSNPN and CDR2 SVGIG (reference sequence). The CDR3 DNA follows: TGTGCCTGGAGTGGGGGAGGCGGTGAGCAGTTCTTC. It yields the protein CAWSGGGGEQFF.

This clonotype was seen at least ten times. V is TRBV12-3 or TRBV12-4 and J is TRBJ2-1; D not resolved. Trimming pared 5 bases from V and 6 bases from J, leaving 14 bases between. The CDR3 contains 14 residues. The DNA of the CDR3 is TGTGCCAGCAGTCTGATGACCGGCAGCAATGAGCAGTTCTTC. Encoded protein: CASSLMTGSNEQFF.

The CDR3 coding sequence is TGTGCCAGCAAGGGGCGGCTCCTCAATCAGCCCCAGCATTTT. Its protein is CASKGRLLNQPQHF. This rearrangement joins TRBV2 to TRBJ1-5; weak D call: TRBD1 (5 bases). The CDR3 has 14 amino acids. Trimming stripped 7 bases from V and 3 bases from J, with 13 bases between. CDR1 and CDR2 from the germline V gene are SNHLY and FYNNEI.

This clonotype has a handful of counts. This chain joins TRBV10-2 and TRBJ2-7; 7 bases line up with TRBD1. Trimming removed 6 bases from V and 4 bases from J; junction bases left unmatched: 6. From germline, CDR1 is WSHSY and CDR2 SAAADI. This CDR3 has 13 residues. The CDR3 is CASSLDREYEQYF. The CDR3 bases are TGCGCCAGCAGCTTAGACAGGGAGTACGAGCAGTACTTC.

The rearrangement links TRBV28 to TRBJ1-2; D possibly corresponds to TRBD1 (5 bases). V was shortened by 3 bases and J by 8 bases, with 16 bases between the two germline ends. The CDR3 extends over 14 amino acids. Germline V gene data show CDR1 as MDHEN and CDR2 as SYDVKM. This CDR3 is CASSFPPGQGGYTF. The CDR3 DNA reads TGTGCCAGCAGTTTCCCCCCGGGGCAAGGGGGCTACACCTTC.